These 23 T cell receptor beta chains share one sample of origin, sequenced in a study of human T cells and chemical hapten exposure. One entry per CDR3 protein, called by TCRdb with MiXCR from the RACE reads. Of about 140,000 distinct CDR3 sequences listed, around 11% are singletons. Described time point: patch test 2, 6 weeks after DPC sensitization. Treatment defined: therapeutic diphenylcyclopropenone sensitization with weekly scalp DPC. Material: whole blood, obtained in connection with sensitization to the hapten diphenylcyclopropenone (DPC). The receptor set was obtained from a woman in her forties or fifties with alopecia areata. Some clones in this sample may be carry-over from other donors' samples.

The V and J genes are TRBV5-1 and TRBJ1-1, with TRBD1 matching over 9 bases. J lost 1 base, V lost 3 bases, and 7 bases had no gene match. Germline V lookup: CDR1 SGHRS, CDR2 YFSETQ. The CDR3 loop spans 16 amino acids. CDR3 loop: CASSSHRGLGNTEAFF. CDR3 in DNA: TGCGCCAGCAGCTCCCACAGGGGGCTCGGGAACACTGAAGCTTTCTTT.

V gene TRBV14 combines with J gene TRBJ2-3, with no clear D. With 1 base removed from V and 7 bases from J, the gap between germline ends came to 9 bases. Germline loops: CDR1 SGHDN, CDR2 FVKESK. This CDR3 contains 13 residues. Here the CDR3 reads CASSQVGTNTQYF. The CDR3 DNA sequence: TGTGCCAGCAGCCAAGTGGGAACTAATACGCAGTATTTT.

In this sample, this clonotype turned up a few times. The chain uses TRBV15 and TRBJ1-2; no firm D call. Germline V gene data show CDR1 as LNHNV and CDR2 as YYDKDF (reference sequence). CDR3 length equals 11 residues. V was trimmed by 8 bases and J by 5 bases, leaving 9 bases between them. The CDR3 spells CATFWQYGYTF. The CDR3 nucleotides read TGTGCCACCTTCTGGCAGTATGGCTACACCTTC.

This clonotype was seen only a few times. The chain links TRBV6-2 or TRBV6-3 to TRBJ2-1, with D unresolved. From germline, CDR1 is MNHEY and CDR2 SVGEGT. Trimming pared 0 bases from V and 0 bases from J, leaving 3 bases between. The length of the CDR3 is 14 residues. The CDR3 nucleotides are TGTGCCAGCAGTTACTCCGCCTCCTACAATGAGCAGTTCTTC. Its protein is CASSYSASYNEQFF.

This clonotype showed up many times. This rearrangement joins TRBV3-1 to TRBJ2-1, with a tentative D call TRBD2 (6 bases). Looked up from germline, CDR1 is LGHDT and CDR2 is YNNKEL (reference sequence). This CDR3 comprises 15 residues. Between the trimmed V and J ends, which lost 3 bases and 9 bases, there was a span of 18 bases. CDR3 coding DNA: TGTGCCAGCAGCCATGCGGGACCCCGGCGCGCTGAGCAGTTCTTC. Translated, it gives CASSHAGPRRAEQFF.

The rearrangement links TRBV4-1 to TRBJ2-5, with D possibly being TRBD2 (6 bases). Trimming took off 4 bases at V and 4 bases at J, with 10 bases between the two ends. CDR3 size: 13 residues. Germline values: CDR1 MGHRA, CDR2 YSYEKL. CDR3 in amino acids: CASSLTAGETQYF. The CDR3 region has the DNA TGCGCCAGCAGCCTAACAGCGGGAGAGACCCAGTACTTC.

This clonotype has a handful of counts. The rearrangement links TRBV20-1 to TRBJ2-3, with a tentative D call TRBD2 (6 bases). From germline, CDR1 is DFQATT and CDR2 SNEGSKA (reference sequence). The CDR3 covers 15 residues. Trimming left V 0 bases short and J 1 base short, with 11 bases between. The CDR3 is CSAREMGGGTDTQYF. In DNA, the CDR3 is TGCAGTGCTAGAGAGATGGGGGGAGGCACAGATACGCAGTATTTT.

The chain recombines TRBV19 with TRBJ1-5, with 11 positions matching TRBD1. Germline loops: CDR1 LNHDA, CDR2 SQIVND (reference sequence). The CDR3 contains 15 residues. The V segment lost 6 bases and the J segment 7 bases; nucleotides outside the gene matches: 8. The CDR3: CASSTDRGLEQPQHF. The CDR3 region has the DNA TGTGCCAGTAGCACGGACAGGGGGCTAGAGCAGCCCCAGCATTTT. The full variable domain, with the rest looked up from reference TRBV19 and TRBJ1-5, is DGGITQSPKYLFRKEGQNVTLSCEQNLNHDAMYWYRQDPGQGLRLIYYSQIVNDFQKGDIAEGYSVSREKKESFPLTVTSAQKNPTAFYLCASSTDRGLEQPQHFGDGTRLSIL.

In this sample, this clonotype turned up many times. The J gene is TRBJ1-1, the V gene TRBV20-1; 7 nucleotides line up with TRBD1. Germline CDR1 and CDR2: DFQATT and SNEGSKA (reference sequence). The ends lost 6 bases at V and 2 bases at J; junction bases unmatched: 6. The CDR3 is 13 amino acids. CDR3 in amino acids: CSAADRVNTEAFF. The CDR3 DNA follows: TGCAGTGCAGCCGACAGGGTAAACACTGAAGCTTTCTTT.

The V gene is TRBV10-3, the J gene TRBJ2-1, with 9 bases aligning to TRBD2. Germline CDR1 is ENHRY and CDR2 is SYGVKD. Unmatched junction bases numbered 2, after V lost 6 bases and J lost 2 bases. This CDR3 has 14 amino acids. The DNA for the CDR3 is TGTGCCATCAGGGGCGGGAGGGCCTACAATGAGCAGTTCTTC. This codes for CAIRGGRAYNEQFF.

This clonotype was detected ten times or more. The V and J genes are TRBV10-1 and TRBJ2-2; TRBD2 agrees at 10 bases. V trimming: 4 bases; J trimming: 5 bases; junction bases outside the gene matches: 7. CDR1 and CDR2 (germline): WNHNN, SYGVQD (reference sequence). The CDR3 contains 16 residues. The chain's CDR3 is CASSGPSGRSTGELFF. The CDR3 DNA reads as TGCGCCAGCAGTGGACCTAGCGGGAGATCAACCGGGGAGCTGTTTTTT.

The V and J genes are TRBV27 and TRBJ2-3; 12 bases fit TRBD2. The germline CDR1 and CDR2 sequences are MNHEY and SMNVEV (reference sequence). V gave up 4 bases and J gave up 4 bases; unmatched junction bases: 3. The CDR3 length is 15 residues. The CDR3 spells CASSWTSGAADTQYF. The DNA for the CDR3 is TGTGCCAGCAGTTGGACTAGCGGGGCCGCAGATACGCAGTATTTT.

The chain combines TRBV19 with TRBJ1-2, with 8 bases fitting TRBD1. The CDR3 runs to 15 residues. V lost 3 bases to trimming and J lost 8 bases; unmatched junction nucleotides: 11. Germline-derived CDR1 and CDR2 are LNHDA and SQIVND (reference sequence). Written as DNA, the CDR3 is TGTGCCAGTAGTATCCAGGACAGGGAGAGCGGGGGCTACACCTTC. Its translation is CASSIQDRESGGYTF.

This clonotype came up many times. The rearrangement joins TRBV12-3 or TRBV12-4 to TRBJ1-5; tentatively, D is TRBD1 (5 bases). The V end lost 6 bases, the J end lost 0 bases, and 15 bases lay between the germline ends. The CDR3 length is 16 residues. The CDR3 nucleotides read TGTGCCAGCAGCCCGTCAAGGGACGGTAGCAATCAGCCCCAGCATTTT. Protein product: CASSPSRDGSNQPQHF.

The rearrangement joins TRBV9 to TRBJ2-2; 10 bases are a match to TRBD2. There are 19 residues in the CDR3. With 0 bases clipped from V and 1 base from J, the junction kept 9 bases outside the gene matches. The germline gives CDR1 SGDLS, CDR2 YYNGEE. The CDR3 coding sequence is TGTGCCAGCAGCGTAGTTCGGGCTAGCGGGGGCCTGAACACCGGGGAGCTGTTTTTT. Its protein is CASSVVRASGGLNTGELFF. The full variable domain, in which reference TRBV9 and TRBJ2-2 provide the parts outside the CDR3, is DSGVTQTPKHLITATGQRVTLRCSPRSGDLSVYWYQQSLDQGLQFLIQYYNGEERAKGNILERFSAQQFPDLHSELNLSSLELGDSALYFCASSVVRASGGLNTGELFFGEGSRLTVL.

This clonotype has ten or more counts. The chain combines TRBV7-2 with TRBJ2-1, with 9 bases lining up with TRBD2. The CDR3 consists of 16 residues. With V trimmed by 1 base and J by 8 bases, 9 bases remained unmatched. The germline V gene has CDR1 SGHTA and CDR2 FQGNSA. The CDR3 coding sequence is TGTGCCAGCAGCTTAGTCCCTAGCGGGGCCCTCGATGAGCAGTTCTTC. This encodes CASSLVPSGALDEQFF. The variable domain in full, with the rest retrieved from reference TRBV7-2 and TRBJ2-1, is GAGVSQSPSNKVTEKGKDVELRCDPISGHTALYWYRQSLGQGLEFLIYFQGNSAPDKSGLPSDRFSAERTGGSVSTLTIQRTQQEDSAVYLCASSLVPSGALDEQFFGPGTRLTVL.

The chain has TRBV9 and TRBJ2-2; 11 nucleotides match TRBD2. CDR3 size: 16 residues. Germline values: CDR1 SGDLS, CDR2 YYNGEE. V trimming: 4 bases; J trimming: 5 bases; junction bases outside the gene matches: 7. In DNA form, the CDR3 reads TGTGCCAGCAGCCAGGGTCTAGCGGGAGGAACCGGGGAGCTGTTTTTT. This codes for CASSQGLAGGTGELFF.

This clonotype appeared once. V is TRBV12-5 and J is TRBJ2-5; D unresolved. This CDR3 is 15 amino acids long. The germline V and J ends were trimmed by 5 bases and 4 bases, with 17 bases remaining between them. Looked up from germline, CDR1 is LGHNT and CDR2 is FRNRAP. The CDR3 nucleotides read TGTGCTAGTGGTCCCGGTGAGCCGGGCCTAGAGACCCAGTACTTC. Amino acid sequence: CASGPGEPGLETQYF.

Many counts were recorded for this clonotype. The V and J genes are TRBV5-4 and TRBJ1-1; D remains unclear. CDR3 length: 14 amino acids. V shed 4 bases and J shed 4 bases, with 14 bases lying between them. Germline-derived CDR1 and CDR2 are SGHNT and YYREEE (reference sequence). The CDR3 coding sequence is TGTGCCAGCAGCCCGACGACGCGTCGCACTGAAGCTTTCTTT. It codes for CASSPTTRRTEAFF.

This clonotype was observed at least ten times. The chain carries TRBV7-9 and TRBJ1-1; D unclear. V gave up 1 base and J gave up 2 bases, with 11 bases separating them. Germline assignment: CDR1 SEHNR and CDR2 FQNEAQ (reference sequence). CDR3 length equals 15 residues. CDR3 region: CASSLDAGRNTEAFF. The CDR3 region has the DNA TGTGCCAGCAGCTTAGACGCAGGCAGAAACACTGAAGCTTTCTTT.

The CDR3: CSVVPGSDEQFF. The CDR3 DNA follows: TGCAGCGTTGTCCCCGGGAGTGATGAGCAGTTCTTC. This chain uses TRBV29-1 with TRBJ2-1, with TRBD2 as a possible D gene (6 bases). Trimming left V 4 bases short and J 8 bases short, with 12 bases between. CDR3 length: 12 amino acids. In germline, CDR1 is SQVTM, CDR2 ANQGSEA.

This clonotype has a count of ten or more. The gene calls are TRBV5-1 and TRBJ2-2; D unresolved. V was cut by 0 bases and J by 9 bases, with 15 bases left in between. There are 15 residues in the CDR3. Germline loops: CDR1 SGHRS, CDR2 YFSETQ. The CDR3 nucleotides are TGCGCCAGCAGCTTGGAAGGCAGCACGGTCCGGGAGCTGTTTTTT. Translation: CASSLEGSTVRELFF.

This clonotype has at least ten counts. V gene TRBV6-5 combines with J gene TRBJ2-1; 9 bases align to TRBD2. There are 13 residues in the CDR3. Germline-derived CDR1 and CDR2 are MNHEY and SVGAGI. After removal of 6 bases from V and 5 bases from J, the junction contained 2 bases not matched to a gene. The CDR3 coding sequence is TGTGCCAGCAGCGGACTAGCGAACAATGAGCAGTTCTTC. This codes for CASSGLANNEQFF.